A single sample gave rise to the 26 T cell receptor beta chains below, sequenced in a study of T cells in localized non-small cell lung cancer. Some clones are missing from TCRdb's copy, which holds only in-frame ones; the method was immunoSEQ multiplex PCR. The sample includes some 140,000 clones, 89% of them seen just once. The sample here was peripheral blood, taken before any cancer treatment. These receptors all stem from a female donor of 60 years or more with stage I lung adenocarcinoma.

The V and J genes are TRBV9 and TRBJ2-2; 7 positions agree with TRBD1. The CDR3 is 17 residues long. CDR1 and CDR2 (germline): SGDLS, YYNGEE. Trimming removed 3 bases from V and 1 base from J; junction bases left unmatched: 9. CDR3 DNA sequence: TGTGCCAGCAGCGAAGGTCGCTGGACAGGGAACACCGGGGAGCTGTTTTTT. Protein product: CASSEGRWTGNTGELFF.

This clone was seen more than once but under ten times. The chain combines TRBV5-1 with TRBJ2-5; D possibly corresponds to TRBD2 (7 bases). V was cut by 4 bases and J by 2 bases, with 15 bases left in between. Germline CDR1 and CDR2: SGHRS and YFSETQ. The length of the CDR3 is 15 residues. CDR3 bases: TGCGCCAGCAGCCCGTTAGGGGGGGGGCAAGAGACCCAGTACTTC. This gives the protein CASSPLGGGQETQYF. The full variable domain, in which reference TRBV5-1 and TRBJ2-5 provide the parts outside the CDR3, is KAGVTQTPRYLIKTRGQQVTLSCSPISGHRSVSWYQQTPGQGLQFLFEYFSETQRNKGNFPGRFSGRQFSNSRSEMNVSTLELGDSALYLCASSPLGGGQETQYFGPGTRLLVL.

The chain joins TRBV2 to TRBJ2-7; D call uncertain. Germline V gene lookup returns CDR1 SNHLY and CDR2 FYNNEI. V lost 8 bases to trimming and J lost 2 bases, with 16 bases between them. The CDR3 is 14 amino acids. CDR3 region: CASGIPGVPYEQYF. The CDR3 nucleotides are TGTGCCAGCGGCATTCCCGGAGTCCCCTACGAGCAGTACTTC.

The V call is TRBV19, the J call TRBJ2-1; D is unclear. In germline, CDR1 is LNHDA, CDR2 SQIVND (reference sequence). V lost 5 bases and J 5 bases, leaving 13 bases between the germline ends. This CDR3 is 14 amino acids long. The CDR3 protein is CASSVFLANNEQFF. The DNA of the CDR3 is TGTGCCAGTAGTGTATTCCTGGCGAACAATGAGCAGTTCTTC.

This chain connects TRBV2 to TRBJ2-3, with TRBD1 identical over 8 bases. J gave up 2 bases and V 1 base, and 2 bases lay outside the gene matches. Germline CDR1 and CDR2: SNHLY and FYNNEI. The CDR3 length is 15 residues. Written as DNA, the CDR3 is TGTGCCAGCAGTGAAGGGACAGGGATCACAGATACGCAGTATTTT. It translates to CASSEGTGITDTQYF.

The chain links TRBV7-6 to TRBJ1-4; possibly TRBD1 for D (5 bases). With 4 bases removed from V and 7 bases from J, the gap between germline ends came to 16 bases. The CDR3 is 15 residues long. In germline, CDR1 is SGHVS, CDR2 FNYEAQ. CDR3 loop: CASSSPAGKGEKLFF. The CDR3 bases are TGTGCCAGCAGCTCTCCAGCAGGGAAGGGTGAAAAACTGTTTTTT.

The chain couples TRBV7-3 to TRBJ2-1; 11 bases fit TRBD2. CDR1 is SGHTA and CDR2 is FQGTGA in the germline V gene. The CDR3 covers 14 residues. Trimming took 1 base from V and 10 from J; bases not matched to a gene: 3. CDR3 protein: CASSLRLAGGEQFF. The CDR3, as DNA: TGTGCCAGCAGCTTAAGGCTAGCGGGAGGCGAGCAGTTCTTC.

Comments on this clone: This specimen includes other DNA sequences encoding the same CDR3. The J gene is TRBJ2-7, the V gene TRBV5-1; possible D gene TRBD1, 7 bases. Deletions cut 0 bases from V and 1 base from J, with 11 bases between. The CDR3 spans 15 residues. CDR1 and CDR2 (germline): SGHRS, YFSETQ. The CDR3 nucleotides are TGCGCCAGCAGCTTGGTGCCAGGGGGGTCCTACGAGCAGTACTTC. It yields the protein CASSLVPGGSYEQYF.

This clone was seen only once. The rearrangement joins TRBV27 to TRBJ2-7; no clear D gene. Trimming took off 7 bases at V and 4 bases at J, with 8 bases between the two ends. Germline V lookup: CDR1 MNHEY, CDR2 SMNVEV (reference sequence). The CDR3 consists of 11 residues. The DNA of the CDR3 is TGTGCCAGCACCAATTATTACGAGCAGTACTTC. Its translation is CASTNYYEQYF.

This rearrangement joins TRBV28 to TRBJ2-7; the match to TRBD1 covers 7 bases. The germline CDR1 and CDR2 sequences are MDHEN and SYDVKM. The CDR3 runs to 14 residues. V was clipped by 6 bases and J by 0 bases; unmatched bases: 5. As DNA, the CDR3 is TGTGCCAGCAGCCAACAGGGGACCTCCTACGAGCAGTACTTC. Translating gives CASSQQGTSYEQYF.

This chain uses TRBV30 with TRBJ2-7; 9 nucleotides match TRBD2. The CDR3 totals 15 residues. V lost 0 bases to trimming and J lost 2 bases; unmatched junction nucleotides: 5. Germline V CDR1 and CDR2: GTSNPN, SVGIG (reference sequence). The CDR3 here is CAWSVQTSGTYEQYF. The CDR3 region has the DNA TGTGCCTGGAGTGTACAGACTAGCGGCACCTACGAGCAGTACTTC.

The CDR3 DNA reads TGTGCCAGCAGCTTAGTGGGCAAGAACACTGAAGCTTTCTTT. Translation gives CASSLVGKNTEAFF. J is TRBJ1-1 and V is TRBV7-9, with D uncertain. Germline lookup yields CDR1 SEHNR and CDR2 FQNEAQ (reference sequence). V lost 1 base to trimming and J lost 1 base, with 7 bases between them. The CDR3 is 14 amino acids.

To note about this clone: A read error may produce the germline difference seen at one junction end. This chain joins TRBV7-9 and TRBJ2-1; the match to TRBD1 covers 10 bases. CDR1 and CDR2 (germline): SEHNR, FQNEAQ (reference sequence). The length of the CDR3 is 15 residues. DNA for the CDR3: TGTGCCAGCAGCCGACAGGGGGCCTCCTACAGTGAGCAGTTCTTC. This gives the protein CASSRQGASYSEQFF.

The rearrangement uses TRBV2 and TRBJ1-1; D perhaps matches TRBD1 (5 bases). Germline V gene sequence: CDR1 SNHLY, CDR2 FYNNEI. V lost 4 bases and J lost 7, with 31 bases in between. This CDR3 is 19 amino acids long. The CDR3 loop is CASSGDSARPPSQRREAFF. DNA for the CDR3: TGTGCCAGCAGTGGGGACTCCGCCCGACCCCCTAGTCAAAGGCGTGAAGCTTTCTTT.

The chain joins TRBV4-2 to TRBJ1-3; D not certain. V was cut by 0 bases and J by 0 bases, with 12 bases left in between. Germline V gene data show CDR1 as LGHNA and CDR2 as YNFKEQ. This CDR3 comprises 17 residues. CDR3 nucleotide sequence: TGTGCCAGCAGCCAAGAACTGCGCCCAGTCTCTGGAAACACCATATATTTT. This translates into CASSQELRPVSGNTIYF.

The genes are TRBV6-1 and TRBJ2-6; D is ambiguous. Trimming took off 4 bases at V and 2 bases at J, with 9 bases between the two ends. The germline CDR1 and CDR2 sequences are MNHNS and SASEGT. The CDR3 loop spans 15 amino acids. CDR3 loop: CASSVLSTGANVLTF. CDR3 nucleotides: TGTGCCAGCAGTGTTCTCAGTACTGGGGCCAACGTCCTGACTTTC.

The rearrangement links TRBV27 to TRBJ1-4; 7 nucleotides agree with TRBD1. The CDR3 covers 15 residues. Germline V gene data show CDR1 as MNHEY and CDR2 as SMNVEV (reference sequence). With 5 bases clipped from V and 9 bases from J, the junction kept 12 bases outside the gene matches. The CDR3 bases are TGTGCCAGCAGTCAAAACAGGGGAATTGGGAAAAAACTGTTTTTT. Amino acid sequence: CASSQNRGIGKKLFF.

Here the CDR3 reads CASSAGDRDYEQYF. CDR3 sequence (DNA): TGTGCCAGCAGCGCGGGGGACAGGGACTACGAGCAGTACTTC. J is TRBJ2-7 and V is TRBV6-1, with 9 bases that match TRBD1. V was pared by 6 bases and J by 3 bases, with 6 bases of the junction left unmatched. Germline assignment: CDR1 MNHNS and CDR2 SASEGT. The CDR3 covers 14 residues.

This clone occurred once. The V gene is TRBV10-3, the J gene TRBJ2-7; the D gene is possibly TRBD1 (6 bases). Germline-derived CDR1 and CDR2 are ENHRY and SYGVKD. The V and J ends lost 4 bases and 4 bases respectively, with 8 bases between them. This CDR3 is built from 12 residues. DNA for the CDR3: TGTGCCATCAGTGCAGGGGAATACGAGCAGTACTTC. Translation gives CAISAGEYEQYF.

The V call is TRBV19, the J call TRBJ2-3; the D gene is possibly TRBD2 (5 bases). The CDR3 is 13 residues long. Germline CDR1 is LNHDA and CDR2 is SQIVND (reference sequence). V lost 4 bases, J lost 4 bases, and 9 bases lay in between. This CDR3 is CASSSGPPDTQYF. The DNA for the CDR3 is TGTGCCAGTAGTAGCGGGCCCCCAGATACGCAGTATTTT.

The chain carries TRBV28 and TRBJ1-5, with unresolved D. Germline lookup yields CDR1 MDHEN and CDR2 SYDVKM. V gave up 6 bases and J gave up 6 bases, with 24 bases separating them. This CDR3 is 17 amino acids long. CDR3 DNA sequence: TGTGCCAGCAGAACATTGGAGTTCAGGAATAGTTTTCAGCCCCAGCATTTT. Translating it yields CASRTLEFRNSFQPQHF.

This clone was seen a few times. The V gene is TRBV15, the J gene TRBJ2-1, with D possibly being TRBD2 (6 bases). Trimming removed 1 base at V and 7 bases at J, with 20 bases between. The CDR3 extends over 17 amino acids. Germline loops: CDR1 LNHNV, CDR2 YYDKDF (reference sequence). CDR3: CATSRVMAGTLRNEQFF. The CDR3 region has the DNA TGTGCCACCAGCAGAGTAATGGCGGGGACCCTCCGGAATGAGCAGTTCTTC.

The chain couples TRBV30 to TRBJ2-1; D remains unclear. Trimming pared 4 bases from V and 3 bases from J, leaving 4 bases between. From germline, CDR1 is GTSNPN and CDR2 SVGIG (reference sequence). The CDR3 is 11 residues long. CDR3 DNA: TGTGCCTGGACCGGCTACAATGAGCAGTTCTTC. Translated, it gives CAWTGYNEQFF.

This chain connects TRBV6-1 to TRBJ2-2; TRBD1 aligns across 8 bases. CDR1 MNHNS and CDR2 SASEGT come from the germline V gene. Trimming removed 4 bases from V and 1 base from J; junction bases left unmatched: 5. The CDR3 has 16 residues. The CDR3 bases are TGTGCCAGCAGTGGAGTTGGGACAGGGAACACCGGGGAGCTGTTTTTT. Encoded protein: CASSGVGTGNTGELFF.

The rearrangement uses TRBV6-1 and TRBJ1-1, with D unclear. Germline V gene sequence: CDR1 MNHNS, CDR2 SASEGT. The CDR3 sequence is 12 residues long. Deletions cut 7 bases from V and 0 bases from J, with 6 bases between. The chain's CDR3 is CASKGMNTEAFF. The CDR3 coding sequence is TGTGCCAGCAAGGGCATGAACACTGAAGCTTTCTTT.

The J gene is TRBJ2-7, the V gene TRBV10-3; TRBD2 might be the D (6 bases). This CDR3 comprises 14 residues. Trimming took off 4 bases at V and 2 bases at J, with 12 bases between the two ends. CDR1 and CDR2 (germline): ENHRY, SYGVKD. The CDR3 coding sequence is TGTGCCATCAGTGGGCAAGCGGGCCCCTACGAGCAGTACTTC. Its translation: CAISGQAGPYEQYF.